This T cell receptor beta chain comes out of a study of immune heterogeneity within non-small cell lung tumors. Findings of the study overall: Clonality of local T cells correlated moderately but significantly with local tumor mutational burden (R around 0.35). While identical dominant CDR3 beta clonotypes recurred across tumor sites within a patient, high-frequency clones unique to individual sites also appeared.

Template came from bulk tumor genomic DNA, at roughly 600 ng per sample. Multiple widely separated biopsies were taken from each primary tumor at surgery. Patients underwent curative surgery for non-small cell lung cancer (untreated and newly diagnosed). Patients newly diagnosed with non-small cell lung cancer and having curative-intent surgery served as donors. The V and J ends lost 3 bases and 3 bases, in that order; junction bases with no gene match: 1. The CDR3 is 14 amino acids. Germline CDR1 is MNHNS and CDR2 is SASEGT. By sample fraction, this clonotype is medium-sized. Its matching antigen is unknown. In a multiplex PCR, 32 V and 13 J primers amplified TCR beta CDR3. One entry per CDR3 protein results from TCRdb running MiXCR on the multiplex PCR reads. This sample has approximately 29,000 distinct CDR3 sequences, with 25% to 30% found just once.

This clonotype was sampled from a man aged 35 to 55 with non-small cell lung cancer. V usage is TRBV6-1 and J usage is TRBJ1-1, with TRBD1 matching over 10 bases. Sequencing input: lung tumor tissue. The DNA of the CDR3 is TGTGCCAGCAGTGAGGACAGGGGGGACACTGAAGCTTTCTTT. It encodes CASSEDRGDTEAFF.